A selection of T cell receptor beta chains follows, all from one sample in a study of cytomegalovirus exposure and HLA in healthy donors. This table comes from immunoSEQ multiplex PCR, and its TCRdb copy is limited to in-frame clones, with some not included. The sample holds roughly 200,000 clones, around a tenth seen once. The sample was PBMCs. These receptors were collected from a woman in her twenties or thirties in good health and CMV-seropositive. Both conserved end residues are part of each CDR3. The order of the fields is J gene, V gene, clone size, D gene, CDR3 DNA, CDR3 protein. D genes are given only for firm matches. Only part of the rows carry a size: once, few, many, or a class if the clone is expanded.

TRBJ1-1,TRBV5-1,.,.,TGCGCCAGCAGCTTCCGCTCAACAGGGCCCCTCCTGAACACTGAAGCTTTCTTT,CASSFRSTGPLLNTEAFF
TRBJ1-2,TRBV27,few,.,TGTGCCAGCAGTCCGCGAGGGCCGCGCAACTATGGCTACACCTTC,CASSPRGPRNYGYTF
TRBJ1-1,TRBV28,.,.,TGTGCCAGCAGAGACACTTTGGGGGGTGTCACTGAAGCTTTCTTT,CASRDTLGGVTEAFF
TRBJ1-2,TRBV19,.,.,TGTGCATCTTCGGGGGAGGTGGACTATGGCTACACCTTC,CASSGEVDYGYTF
TRBJ1-4,TRBV5-1,.,.,TGCGCCAGCAGCTCGGGAAGCGAGATTGAAAAACTGTTTTTT,CASSSGSEIEKLFF
TRBJ2-7,TRBV18,.,TRBD2,TGTGCCAGCTCACCGGCTAGCGGGAGCCGCGAGCAGTACTTC,CASSPASGSREQYF
TRBJ2-5,TRBV19,.,.,TGTGCCAGTAGTAACGTTGCGGGACAAGAGACCCAGTACTTC,CASSNVAGQETQYF
TRBJ1-2,TRBV11-2,few,TRBD1,TGTGCCAGCAGCTCCCCGCTACCAGACAGGGGACTCTATGGCTACACCTTC,CASSSPLPDRGLYGYTF
TRBJ2-7,TRBV6-6,few,TRBD1,TGTGCCAGCAGCCCTCCCGGGACAGGGGTCGAGCAGTACTTC,CASSPPGTGVEQYF
TRBJ1-5,TRBV2,few,.,TGTGCCAGCAGCGACAGTGAACAGCCCCAGCATTTT,CASSDSEQPQHF
TRBJ2-2,TRBV7-2,.,TRBD2,TGTGCCAGCAGAGGCGGGGAGGGAAGCAAAACCGGGGAGCTGTTTTTT,CASRGGEGSKTGELFF
TRBJ2-7,TRBV20-1,.,.,TGCAGTGCTAGTTACGCGGGCGAGCAGTACTTC,CSASYAGEQYF
TRBJ2-2,TRBV5-4,few,TRBD1,TGTGCCAGCAGCTTGGGGGACAGGGGGCTCACCGGGGAGCTGTTTTTT,CASSLGDRGLTGELFF
TRBJ2-7,TRBV21-1,.,.,TGTGCCGCAGACCCTCCGGGACAGGGGGCAGGAGTCACTTACGAGCAGTACTTC,CAADPPGQGAGVTYEQYF
TRBJ2-7,TRBV7-9,.,TRBD2,TGTGCCAGCAGCCCCCCGGCTAGCGGAACCTACGAGCAGTACTTC,CASSPPASGTYEQYF
TRBJ2-5,TRBV29-1,few,TRBD1,TGCAGCGCCTCACAGGGGCAAGAGACCCAGTACTTC,CSASQGQETQYF
TRBJ2-3,TRBV9,few,TRBD1,TGTGCCAGCAGCCCTCGGACAGGGAAAACAGATACGCAGTATTTT,CASSPRTGKTDTQYF
TRBJ2-2,TRBV5-6,.,TRBD1,TGTGCCACGAACAGGGGAGCCAACACCGGGGAGCTGTTTTTT,CATNRGANTGELFF
TRBJ2-3,TRBV5-1,.,.,TGCGCCAGCAGCTTGATCCCTGGCCCAGATACGCAGTATTTT,CASSLIPGPDTQYF
TRBJ2-1,TRBV11-2,few,TRBD1,TGTGCCAGCAGCCCCGGACAGGGGGCCGGGTATGAGCAGTTCTTC,CASSPGQGAGYEQFF
TRBJ2-5,TRBV4-1,few,.,TGCGCCAGCAGCCACCACGCGGAGACCCAGTACTTC,CASSHHAETQYF
TRBJ2-7,TRBV28,.,.,TGTGCCAGCAGTCGGCCGACAGGCTCCTACGAGCAGTACTTC,CASSRPTGSYEQYF
TRBJ2-7,TRBV5-1,few,.,TGCGCCAGCAGCTGGACGGGAGAACCCTACGAGCAGTACTTC,CASSWTGEPYEQYF
TRBJ2-1,TRBV21-1,.,.,TGTGCCAGCAGCAAAGCGGCAGGGGTGATGTACAATGAGCAGTTCTTC,CASSKAAGVMYNEQFF
TRBJ1-1,TRBV14,few,.,TGTGCCAGCAGTGCGGACAGGAACACTGAAGCTTTCTTT,CASSADRNTEAFF
TRBJ2-7,TRBV5-1,.,TRBD2,TGCGCCAGCAGCTCGGGGGGTTTGGAGCAGTACTTC,CASSSGGLEQYF
TRBJ2-7,TRBV30,few,TRBD2,TGTGCCTGGCTGACTAGCGGGATGCAGCAGTACTTC,CAWLTSGMQQYF
TRBJ2-6,TRBV7-3,many,TRBD1,TGTGCCAGCAGTTCAGGGGCAGGGGGCTTTGGGGCCAACGTCCTGACTTTC,CASSSGAGGFGANVLTF
TRBJ2-7,TRBV7-3,few,TRBD2,TGTGCCAGCAGCTCCGGGAGGTACCTGGGCGAGCAGTACTTC,CASSSGRYLGEQYF
TRBJ1-4,TRBV2,.,.,TGTGCCAGCTTTAGGAGGGGCTCTAGTGAAAAACTGTTTTTT,CASFRRGSSEKLFF
TRBJ2-7,TRBV7-9,.,.,TGTGCCAGCAGCTTAGGTCGGGGGAGAAATCCCTACGAGCAGTACTTC,CASSLGRGRNPYEQYF
TRBJ2-5,TRBV4-1,few,.,TGCGCCAGCAGCCAAGCAACAGCCCAAGAGACCCAGTACTTC,CASSQATAQETQYF
TRBJ2-5,TRBV7-9,few,.,TGTGCCAGCAGCTATATTTCCCAAGAGACCCAGTACTTC,CASSYISQETQYF
TRBJ1-1,TRBV2,.,.,TGCGCCAGGGCCTGGGGGGGCGCGGCGACTGAAGCTTTCTTT,CARAWGGAATEAFF
TRBJ1-5,TRBV4-1,.,.,TGCGCCAGCAGCCCGCCAGATAGCAATCAGCCCCAGCATTTT,CASSPPDSNQPQHF
TRBJ2-7,TRBV18,.,TRBD2,TGTGCCAGCTCACTCTTATCCCGGACTAGCGGTCCCTACGAGCAGTACTTC,CASSLLSRTSGPYEQYF
TRBJ2-1,TRBV5-1,.,.,TGCGCCAGCAGCTTGGACGCCTACTCCTACAATGAGCAGTTCTTC,CASSLDAYSYNEQFF
TRBJ1-1,TRBV19,.,.,TGTGCCAGTAGTACCAGGGGATGGGACACTGAAGCTTTCTTT,CASSTRGWDTEAFF
TRBJ1-5,TRBV6-5,.,.,TGTGCCAGCAGTTACTCGACAGCCAGCAATCAGCCCCAGCATTTT,CASSYSTASNQPQHF